This T cell receptor beta chain stems from a study of blood T cell repertoires in COVID-19. Across the study: Specimens from acute and convalescent COVID-19 originated in the United States, Italy and Spain. Sources were T cells, B-cell-depleted T cells, or PBMCs; the material itself was cDNA or gDNA.

This clone was observed a handful of times. Seattle patients were enrolled during active infection and followed longitudinally. Libraries were prepared by immunoSEQ multiplex PCR; TCRdb keeps only in-frame clonotypes and omits some of them. The data contain 150,000 to 170,000 clones, about 80% of them singletons. Germline V lookup: CDR1 SNHLY, CDR2 FYNNEI. V lost 4 bases and J lost 8; bases outside the gene matches: 7. The CDR3 spans 13 residues. This chain uses TRBV2 with TRBJ1-2; 7 nucleotides match TRBD1. The clonotype originates from a woman in her fifties or sixties with COVID-19, enrolled during active disease. Sequencing was carried out using peripheral blood. As DNA, the CDR3 is TGTGCCAGCAGTGGGACAGGCCGGACAGGCTACACCTTC. The encoded protein is CASSGTGRTGYTF. The full variable domain, rest sourced from reference TRBV2 and TRBJ1-2, is EPEVTQTPSHQVTQMGQEVILRCVPISNHLYFYWYRQILGQKVEFLVSFYNNEISEKSEIFDDQFSVERPDGSNFTLKIRSTKLEDSAMYFCASSGTGRTGYTFGSGTRLTVV.